The clone carrying this T cell receptor beta chain came up a few times. Its target is unknown. TCRdb re-derived calls from the 5' RACE reads in MiXCR, one entry per CDR3 protein. The sample comprises more than 1.5 million distinct CDR3 sequences, about 31% of which are singletons, and more than 0.25% rests with the top ten. Healthy Caucasians were all of the donors. This sample is drawn from a study of identical twins. General study results and limits: One should note that invariant MAIT and iNKT cells could partly confound zero-insertion analyses. Twins shared beta out-of-frame sequences in excess, but this excess was weaker. Low generation-probability sequences were in excess among twin-shared out-of-frame alpha sequences.

This TCR derives from a newborn girl in good health. Sequencing input: cord blood.

CDR3 loop: CATGVRDTEAFF. Written as DNA, the CDR3 is TGTGCCACCGGGGTACGGGACACTGAAGCTTTCTTT. This sequence joins TRBV10-3 and TRBJ1-1; D call uncertain. Trimming stripped 10 bases from V and 3 bases from J, with 12 bases between. This CDR3 contains 12 residues. Germline V gene data show CDR1 as ENHRY and CDR2 as SYGVKD.